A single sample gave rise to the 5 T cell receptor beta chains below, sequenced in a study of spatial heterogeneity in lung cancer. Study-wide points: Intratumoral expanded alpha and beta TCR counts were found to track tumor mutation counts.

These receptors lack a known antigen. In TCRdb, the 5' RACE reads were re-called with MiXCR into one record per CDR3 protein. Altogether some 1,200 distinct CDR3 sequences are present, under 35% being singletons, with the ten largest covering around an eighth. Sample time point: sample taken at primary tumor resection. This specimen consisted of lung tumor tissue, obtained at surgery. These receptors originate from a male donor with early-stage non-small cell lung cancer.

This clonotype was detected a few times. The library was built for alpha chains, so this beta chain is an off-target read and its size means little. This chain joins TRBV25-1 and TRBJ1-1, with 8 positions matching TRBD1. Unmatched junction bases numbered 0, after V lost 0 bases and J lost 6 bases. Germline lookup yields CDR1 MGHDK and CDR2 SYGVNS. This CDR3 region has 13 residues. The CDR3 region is CASSEYRGPEAFF. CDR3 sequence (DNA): TGTGCCAGCAGTGAATACAGGGGGCCTGAAGCTTTCTTT.

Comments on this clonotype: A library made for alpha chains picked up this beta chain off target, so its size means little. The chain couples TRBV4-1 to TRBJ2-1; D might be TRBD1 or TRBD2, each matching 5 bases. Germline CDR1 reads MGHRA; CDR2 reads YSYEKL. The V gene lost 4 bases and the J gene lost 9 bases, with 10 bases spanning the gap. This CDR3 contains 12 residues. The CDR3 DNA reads TGCGCCAGCAGCCCAACTGGGGGTGAGCAGTTCTTC. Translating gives CASSPTGGEQFF.

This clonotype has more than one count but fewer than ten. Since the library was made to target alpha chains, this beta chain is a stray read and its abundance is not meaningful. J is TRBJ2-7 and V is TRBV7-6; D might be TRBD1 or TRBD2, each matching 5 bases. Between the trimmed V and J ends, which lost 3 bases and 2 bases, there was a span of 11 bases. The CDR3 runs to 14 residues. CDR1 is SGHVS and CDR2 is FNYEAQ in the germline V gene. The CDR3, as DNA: TGTGCCAGCAGCTTCCAGACGGGGCCCTACGAGCAGTACTTC. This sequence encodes CASSFQTGPYEQYF.

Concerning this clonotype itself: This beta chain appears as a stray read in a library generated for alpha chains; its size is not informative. This chain's CDR3 is CSAWGNSYEQYF. The CDR3 nucleotides are TGCAGTGCTTGGGGAAACTCCTACGAGCAGTACTTC. The V gene is TRBV20-1, the J gene TRBJ2-7; D remains unclear. CDR1 is DFQATT, CDR2 SNEGSKA, per germline (reference sequence). The CDR3 length is 12 residues. V was shortened by 5 bases and J by 0 bases, with 8 bases between the two germline ends.

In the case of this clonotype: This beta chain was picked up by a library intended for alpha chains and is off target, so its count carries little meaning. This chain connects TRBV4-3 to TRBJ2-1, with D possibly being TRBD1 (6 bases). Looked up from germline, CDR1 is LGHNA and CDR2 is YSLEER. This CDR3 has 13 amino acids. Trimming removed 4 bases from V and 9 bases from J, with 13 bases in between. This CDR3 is CASSPYRATEQFF. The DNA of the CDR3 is TGCGCCAGCAGCCCGTACAGGGCCACTGAGCAGTTCTTC.